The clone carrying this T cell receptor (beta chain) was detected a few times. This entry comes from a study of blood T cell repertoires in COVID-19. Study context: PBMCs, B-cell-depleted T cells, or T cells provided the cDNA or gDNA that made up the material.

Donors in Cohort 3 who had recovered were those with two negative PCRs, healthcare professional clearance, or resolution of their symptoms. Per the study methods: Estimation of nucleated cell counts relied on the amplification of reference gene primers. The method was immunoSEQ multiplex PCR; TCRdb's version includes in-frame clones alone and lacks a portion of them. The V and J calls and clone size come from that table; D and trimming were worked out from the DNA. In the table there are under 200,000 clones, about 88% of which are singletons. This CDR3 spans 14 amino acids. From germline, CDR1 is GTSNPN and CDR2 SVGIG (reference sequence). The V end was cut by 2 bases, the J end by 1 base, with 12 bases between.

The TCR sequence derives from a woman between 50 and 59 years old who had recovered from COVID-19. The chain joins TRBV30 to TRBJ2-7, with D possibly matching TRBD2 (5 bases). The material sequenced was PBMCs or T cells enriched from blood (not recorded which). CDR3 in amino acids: CAWSRGIGSYEQYF. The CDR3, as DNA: TGTGCCTGGAGTCGGGGTATCGGTTCCTACGAGCAGTACTTC.